This T cell receptor (beta chain) stems from a study of blood T cell repertoires in COVID-19. In the original workflow: Amplification of reference gene primers was used by the study to estimate nucleated cell counts. TCRdb keeps only in-frame clones here, not all; method: immunoSEQ multiplex PCR. V and J calls and clone size follow that table, whereas D and trimming were derived from the DNA. The table records about 150,000 clones, 84% of them present only once. Germline V gene data show CDR1 as LNHDA and CDR2 as SQIVND (reference sequence). V dropped 3 bases and J dropped 7; count of bases not matched to a gene: 5. CDR3 length: 16 residues.

This TCR was sampled from a man aged 50 or older who had recovered from COVID-19. The specimen was PBMCs or T cells enriched from blood (not recorded which). This sequence joins TRBV19 and TRBJ2-2; 13 nucleotides agree with TRBD2. In DNA form, the CDR3 reads TGTGCCAGTAGTATTGCGACTAGCGGGGGGTTCGGGGAGCTGTTTTTT. This sequence encodes CASSIATSGGFGELFF.